This T cell receptor beta chain came from a study of OX40 agonist ivuxolimab in advanced cancers. Here immunoSEQ multiplex PCR was the method, and the copy in TCRdb shows in-frame clones only, minus some. The sample lists about 68,000 clones, nearly 85% occurring once. Trimming removed 6 bases from V and 2 bases from J; junction bases left unmatched: 8. The CDR3 runs 15 residues. The germline V gene encodes CDR1 SGHRS and CDR2 YFSETQ. The rearrangement joins TRBV5-1 to TRBJ2-7; 10 nucleotides match TRBD1. Sequencing used CD4+ or CD8+ T cells sorted from blood, obtained in a trial of the OX40 agonist ivuxolimab. This receptor was obtained from an adult with an advanced solid tumor such as melanoma, head and neck, liver or kidney cancer. The CDR3 nucleotides read TGCGCCAGCACCTCGCTAGGACAGGGGGCCTACGAGCAGTACTTC. It encodes CASTSLGQGAYEQYF.